These 18 T cell receptor beta chains were sequenced from one sample in a study of T-cell reconstitution after alpha-beta-depleted transplantation in children. As it was prepared, the TCRbeta library received unique molecular identifiers. Each CDR3 protein gets one entry after TCRdb re-called the PCR reads with MiXCR. The sample includes approximately 200,000 distinct CDR3 sequences, approximately 15% of them seen just once. This specimen consisted of PBMCs from the stem cell graft donor, obtained from the stem cell graft. The receptors derive from a human donor who donated a stem cell graft to a child with acute lymphoblastic leukemia.

In this sample, this clonotype turned up a few times. J is TRBJ2-6 and V is TRBV11-3; unclear D gene. There are 15 residues in the CDR3. The V gene's germline CDR1 is SGHNT and CDR2 YENEEA. V was cut by 3 bases and J by 1 base, with 7 bases left in between. The CDR3: CASSLSESGANVLTF. CDR3 DNA sequence: TGTGCCAGCAGCTTGTCGGAATCTGGGGCCAACGTCCTGACTTTC. Filled out from reference TRBV11-3 and TRBJ2-6, the complete variable domain reads EAGVVQSPRYKIIEKKQPVAFWCNPISGHNTLYWYLQNLGQGPELLIRYENEEAVDDSQLPKDRFSAERLKGVDSTLKIQPAELGDSAVYLCASSLSESGANVLTFGAGSRLTVL.

This clonotype was seen many times. The J gene is TRBJ2-7, the V gene TRBV12-3 or TRBV12-4; perhaps TRBD2 as D (5 bases). The CDR3 consists of 12 residues. The V end was cut by 5 bases, the J end by 3 bases, with 8 bases between. CDR3 protein: CASSLRDYEQYF. The CDR3 DNA is TGTGCCAGCAGTCTCCGGGACTACGAGCAGTACTTC.

This clonotype has at least ten counts. This chain uses TRBV7-2 with TRBJ2-3; D gene uncertain. The CDR3 extends over 13 amino acids. Between the trimmed V and J ends, which lost 1 base and 11 bases, there was a span of 13 bases. Germline lookup yields CDR1 SGHTA and CDR2 FQGNSA. CDR3 DNA: TGTGCCAGCAGCTTAGACGGTCTGCCGAGGCAGTATTTT. Translating it yields CASSLDGLPRQYF.

This clonotype was found many times. CDR3 region: CASSTVTYGYTF. CDR3 DNA: TGTGCCAGCAGTACGGTAACCTATGGCTACACCTTC. J is TRBJ1-2 and V is TRBV12-3 or TRBV12-4; D is undetermined. The CDR3 is made up of 12 amino acids. The V end lost 5 bases, the J end lost 4 bases, and 8 bases lay between the germline ends.

V usage is TRBV20-1 and J usage is TRBJ2-1, with 13 bases fitting TRBD2. The CDR3 extends over 14 amino acids. Germline CDR1 and CDR2: DFQATT and SNEGSKA (reference sequence). The V and J ends lost 5 bases and 6 bases, in that order; junction bases with no gene match: 4. This chain's CDR3 is CSARTSGRGNEQFF. For the CDR3, the DNA is TGCAGTGCTCGGACTAGCGGGAGAGGCAATGAGCAGTTCTTC.

Comment on this clonotype: A single base separates this from a much larger clone, so it may be a read error. The V call is TRBV28, the J call TRBJ2-1; 7 bases fit TRBD1. This CDR3 has 15 residues. V shed 5 bases and J 2 bases; nucleotides not matched to a gene: 6. Germline V gene lookup returns CDR1 MDHEN and CDR2 SYDVKM. The CDR3 DNA sequence: TGTGCCAGCAGTACGACAGGGACCCCCTACAATGAGCAGTTCTTC. Amino acid sequence: CASSTTGTPYNEQFF.

Remarks on this clonotype: This may arise from a read error, as a much more abundant clone is one base away. The V call is TRBV5-1, the J call TRBJ2-7; D remains unclear. Germline V gives CDR1 SGHRS, CDR2 YFSETQ. The CDR3 length is 13 residues. V dropped 5 bases and J dropped 5 bases, with 14 bases sitting between them. The CDR3 here is CASRDDDFDEQYF. As DNA, the CDR3 is TGCGCCAGCAGGGACGATGACTTTGACGAGCAGTACTTC.

V is TRBV5-1 and J is TRBJ2-7; tentative D call: TRBD2 (6 bases). Trimming left V 4 bases short and J 5 bases short, with 16 bases between. In germline, CDR1 is SGHRS, CDR2 YFSETQ. The CDR3 has 14 amino acids. The CDR3 bases are TGCGCCAGCAGCGTCGGGACTTCGACCCACGAGCAGTACTTC. Amino acid sequence: CASSVGTSTHEQYF.

Ten or more counts support this clonotype. The rearrangement joins TRBV5-4 to TRBJ1-2, with 8 bases lining up with TRBD1. The ends lost 0 bases at V and 5 bases at J; junction bases unmatched: 3. This CDR3 is 14 amino acids long. Germline lookup yields CDR1 SGHNT and CDR2 YYREEE (reference sequence). CDR3 residues: CASSLEQGVYGYTF. The DNA of the CDR3 is TGTGCCAGCAGCTTGGAACAGGGGGTTTATGGCTACACCTTC.

Points on this clonotype: Germline and junction disagree at one end, which may indicate a read error. The gene calls are TRBV5-3 and TRBJ2-1; tentatively, D is TRBD2 (6 bases). TRBV5-3 is classed as an ORF, of uncertain function. The CDR3 is 19 amino acids. The CDR3 here is CARSCFLSSWEELNNEQFF. The DNA for the CDR3 is TGTGCCAGGAGCTGCTTTTTATCGTCCTGGGAGGAACTCAACAATGAGCAGTTCTTC.

This clonotype was seen repeatedly, ten times or more. The V gene is TRBV20-1, the J gene TRBJ2-7; either TRBD1 or TRBD2 may fit D (6 bases each). The germline V and J ends were trimmed by 5 bases and 2 bases, with 13 bases remaining between them. The CDR3 runs 13 residues. Per germline, CDR1 DFQATT and CDR2 SNEGSKA (reference sequence). CDR3 in DNA: TGCAGTGCTTCGACAGGAGGGACCTACGAGCAGTACTTC. It encodes CSASTGGTYEQYF.

This clonotype came up many times. The chain carries TRBV9 and TRBJ1-2; D is possibly TRBD1 (5 bases). There are 16 residues in the CDR3. V was trimmed by 3 bases and J by 3 bases, leaving 18 bases between them. CDR1 and CDR2 from the germline V gene are SGDLS and YYNGEE. The CDR3 coding sequence is TGTGCCAGCAGCGAGACCGGGACCTGGGGGGACTATGGCTACACCTTC. Translation: CASSETGTWGDYGYTF.

V usage is TRBV9 and J usage is TRBJ2-7, with TRBD2 matching 13 bases. The CDR3 contains 15 residues. CDR1 and CDR2 (germline): SGDLS, YYNGEE. The J segment lost 4 bases and the V segment lost 2 bases, leaving 3 bases of the junction unmatched. CDR3 sequence reads: CASSVGTSGIYEQYF. CDR3 sequence (DNA): TGTGCCAGCAGCGTTGGGACTAGCGGGATATACGAGCAGTACTTC.

This clonotype was seen a handful of times. The chain combines TRBV5-1 with TRBJ2-2, with 7 nucleotides matching TRBD2. V lost 7 bases to trimming and J lost 5 bases; unmatched junction nucleotides: 8. CDR1 is SGHRS, CDR2 YFSETQ, per germline. The CDR3 extends over 14 amino acids. The CDR3 DNA reads as TGCGCCAGCCTTGAGCGGGACGGGACCGGGGAGCTGTTTTTT. This encodes CASLERDGTGELFF. The full variable domain, in which reference TRBV5-1 and TRBJ2-2 provide the parts outside the CDR3, is KAGVTQTPRYLIKTRGQQVTLSCSPISGHRSVSWYQQTPGQGLQFLFEYFSETQRNKGNFPGRFSGRQFSNSRSEMNVSTLELGDSALYLCASLERDGTGELFFGEGSRLTVL.

There are many counts of this clonotype. The V and J genes are TRBV20-1 and TRBJ2-1; 10 bases align to TRBD1. The CDR3 loop spans 16 amino acids. Germline lookup yields CDR1 DFQATT and CDR2 SNEGSKA (reference sequence). The V gene end was trimmed by 1 base and the J gene end by 7 bases; junction bases not matched to a gene: 10. In DNA, the CDR3 is TGCAGTGCTAGAGCCGGGGGGACAGGGGAGCCAAATGAGCAGTTCTTC. Translation: CSARAGGTGEPNEQFF.

Details on this clonotype: Possible read error: a much larger clone is one base away. The final CDR3 position lacks the conserved phenylalanine or tryptophan, pointing to a likely read error. The rearrangement links TRBV7-3 to TRBJ2-1, with unresolved D. CDR1 is SGHTA and CDR2 is FQGTGA in the germline V gene. V was pared by 3 bases and J by 5 bases, with 14 bases between. The CDR3 totals 15 residues. Here the CDR3 DNA reads TGTGCCAGCAGCTTCCCGTTTAGCCGCGACAATGAGCAGTTCTTA. It specifies CASSFPFSRDNEQFL.

The J gene is TRBJ2-7, the V gene TRBV7-6; 7 bases fit TRBD2. The V and J ends lost 4 bases and 2 bases, in that order; junction bases with no gene match: 5. Germline CDR1 and CDR2: SGHVS and FNYEAQ. The CDR3 length is 14 residues. As DNA, the CDR3 is TGTGCCAGCAGCTCAAGGGAGGGTACCTACGAGCAGTACTTC. Amino acid sequence: CASSSREGTYEQYF.

The J gene is TRBJ2-2, the V gene TRBV5-1; D is perhaps TRBD1 (5 bases). V was cut by 4 bases and J by 4 bases, with 14 bases left in between. The CDR3 length is 15 residues. Germline loops: CDR1 SGHRS, CDR2 YFSETQ. The CDR3 protein is CASSGPRTSTGELFF. CDR3 nucleotide sequence: TGCGCCAGCAGCGGACCGAGGACATCCACCGGGGAGCTGTTTTTT.